This T cell receptor beta chain was identified in a study of blood T cell repertoires in COVID-19 (dated by TCRdb to 2020 to 2021). Context from the whole study: Samples covering the acute and convalescent phases of COVID-19 were provided by collaborators in the United States, Italy and Spain. The prospective study material was composed of cDNA or gDNA derived from T cells, B-cell-depleted T cells, or PBMCs. Deeply sampled blood TCRbeta repertoires from subjects exposed to, actively infected with, or recovered from COVID-19 were included in the dataset. The repertoires were made available in a free public database intended to serve as a resource for research on the immune response to SARS-CoV-2. Samples were obtained from the ongoing ImmuneRACE study (first 160 participants) and from 950 to 1,500 subjects provided by 6 global collaborators. A de-identified subject ID, COVID-19 status, age in years and sex were almost always included in the sample metadata. Where available, HLA class I and class II types were taken from metadata supplied by the sample provider and were not determined by assay-based typing. What the work shows at the level of the full study, not this receptor alone: Clinical and demographic metadata were provided uncurated, with the amount varying by source and participant.

The immunoSEQ Assay, a bias-controlled multiplex PCR, was used to amplify TCRbeta CDR3 regions from genomic DNA. In the paper's pipeline: The number of nucleated cells in each sample was estimated from the amplification of reference gene primers within the assay. To quantify the absolute abundance of each unique TCRbeta CDR3 rearrangement, sequence reads were collapsed and filtered. For each sample, productive Simpson clonality was calculated as the square root of Simpson's diversity index across productive rearrangements. The table was pulled from immuneACCESS by TCRdb, which kept in-frame rearrangements only. Such tables lose some clones; where checked, under half of the loss comes from unresolved V genes, and the rest has no known cause. Clonal size and the V and J genes are those of that table, whereas D and trimming came from the DNA. The sample table shows 250,000 to 400,000 clones, and around 85% are seen once. Approximately 1.9% of the sample rests with the top ten.

Participants in the prospective study were aged roughly 18 to 100 years, lived in some 24 United States geographic areas, and enrolled through a virtual design. In the prospective study, participants were assigned to cohorts based on the clinical history participants reported in a screening survey and a study questionnaire. Exposed participants were defined as having been in contact with someone with a PCR-confirmed or clinician-diagnosed COVID-19 case within 2 weeks of study entry. In the prospective study, whole blood, serum and a nasopharyngeal or oropharyngeal swab were collected from each participant by mobile phlebotomists. Prospective study participants could optionally give additional blood draws and questionnaires over a 2-month period. Blood samples from the prospective study were shipped frozen or at room temperature prior to DNA extraction. As regards this clone: Its specific antigen is unknown. Per-base qualities were not stored, and no clone one base away is much larger.

From its cysteine to its phenylalanine, the CDR3 spans 16 amino acids. CDR3 DNA only is kept here, 48 bases in frame from base 1. The germline V gene (reference sequence) gives CDR1 as SGHNT and CDR2 as YYREEE. V drops 0 bases and J drops 5 bases, leaving 18 bases in between. Here the chain combines TRBV5-4 and TRBJ2-7; a weak D assignment points to TRBD1 (5 bases agree). The sequenced material came from PBMCs or T cells enriched from blood (not recorded which). The sequence was collected from a woman between 25 and 40 years old who had been exposed to COVID-19. The sequence in DNA is TGTGCCAGCAGCTTGGTTGGGTCAGGGCAATTCAACGAGCAGTACTTC. It encodes CASSLVGSGQFNEQYF.